The 12 T cell receptor beta chains below all came from one sample that was sequenced in a study of blood T cells in healthy people across ages. The use of a sample-barcoded 5' primer and a J-beta primer mix characterized a second PCR of roughly 6 to 11 cycles. One entry per CDR3 protein results from TCRdb running MiXCR on the 5' RACE reads. Of 700,000 to 800,000 distinct CDR3 sequences detected, about 40% appear once; the ten largest clones hold approximately 22%. The sample was blood. Every receptor here comes from an older woman in good health.

Many counts were recorded for this clonotype. The CDR3 reads CASSFASETQYF. The DNA of the CDR3 is TGTGCCAGCAGTTTTGCGAGCGAGACCCAGTACTTC. The rearrangement joins TRBV12-3 or TRBV12-4 to TRBJ2-5; D gene ambiguous. This CDR3 comprises 12 residues. V was cut by 3 bases and J by 5 bases, with 7 bases left in between.

Comment on this clonotype: This may stem from a read error, because a much larger clone lies one nucleotide away. This chain connects TRBV20-1 to TRBJ2-7; possible D gene TRBD1, 5 bases. This CDR3 has 13 residues. Trimming stripped 3 bases from V and 0 bases from J, with 9 bases between. Looked up from germline, CDR1 is DFQATT and CDR2 is SNEGSKA (reference sequence). The CDR3 DNA sequence: TGCAGTGCTAGTTGCAGGGTCTCCTACGAGCAGTACTTC. Its protein is CSASCRVSYEQYF.

This clonotype was recorded at least ten times. The chain recombines TRBV18 with TRBJ2-1, with D hard to call. Per germline, CDR1 KGHSH and CDR2 LQKENI. The CDR3 loop spans 12 amino acids. Between the trimmed V and J ends, which lost 8 bases and 5 bases, there was a span of 10 bases. CDR3 nucleotides: TGTGCCAGCAGCCCTCGGGACAATGAGCAGTTCTTC. Translation: CASSPRDNEQFF.

The V and J genes are TRBV29-1 and TRBJ1-2; D is undetermined. CDR3 length equals 12 residues. The germline CDR1 and CDR2 sequences are SQVTM and ANQGSEA. The germline V and J ends were trimmed by 3 bases and 4 bases, with 9 bases remaining between them. The CDR3: CSVEAVGYGYTF. The CDR3 DNA reads as TGCAGCGTTGAGGCCGTCGGCTATGGCTACACCTTC.

The table lists this clonotype with many counts. The V and J genes are TRBV7-2 and TRBJ2-1; TRBD1 is a possible D gene (6 bases). CDR3 length: 15 amino acids. V lost 1 base to trimming and J lost 3 bases, with 10 bases between them. In germline, CDR1 is SGHTA, CDR2 FQGNSA. Written as DNA, the CDR3 is TGTGCCAGCAGCTTAGACAGGGCCTTCTACAATGAGCAGTTCTTC. This encodes CASSLDRAFYNEQFF.

The CDR3 DNA sequence: TGTGCCAGCCGATCCCCGGGACAGGGGTACAATGAGCAGTTCTTC. Protein sequence: CASRSPGQGYNEQFF. J is TRBJ2-1 and V is TRBV12-3 or TRBV12-4; TRBD1 agrees at 10 bases. CDR3 length: 15 residues. Trimming removed 8 bases from V and 4 bases from J; junction bases left unmatched: 8.

This clonotype came up many times. The chain is built from TRBV6-2 or TRBV6-3 and TRBJ2-1; D gene unclear. V was trimmed by 5 bases and J by 8 bases, leaving 13 bases between them. This CDR3 contains 13 residues. Germline V gene sequence: CDR1 MNHEY, CDR2 SVGEGT. CDR3 sequence: CASSNYPMHEQFF. Written as DNA, the CDR3 is TGTGCCAGCAGTAACTACCCTATGCATGAGCAGTTCTTC.

This clonotype has at least ten counts. V gene TRBV21-1 combines with J gene TRBJ1-1; the table names TRBD1, a call not compared with the DNA. TRBV21-1 is assigned pseudogene status. The CDR3 has 15 amino acids. The CDR3 sequence: CASSKDPGGRPEAFF. The CDR3 DNA reads as TGTGCCAGCAGCAAAGATCCAGGGGGGAGGCCTGAAGCTTTCTTT.

This chain links TRBV12-3 or TRBV12-4 with TRBJ1-2, with D possibly being TRBD1 (5 bases). CDR3 length: 14 residues. V was cut by 3 bases and J by 6 bases, with 14 bases left in between. The CDR3 is CASSFRRAGNGYTF. Written as DNA, the CDR3 is TGTGCCAGCAGTTTTCGGCGGGCAGGGAATGGCTACACCTTC.

This clonotype was seen ten or more times. J is TRBJ2-1 and V is TRBV27; perhaps TRBD2 as D (6 bases). CDR3 size: 14 residues. Germline loops: CDR1 MNHEY, CDR2 SMNVEV (reference sequence). Trimming took off 6 bases at V and 5 bases at J, with 14 bases between the two ends. CDR3 in DNA: TGTGCCAGCAGCGGTTGGCGGGGTAACAATGAGCAGTTCTTC. It specifies CASSGWRGNNEQFF.

The rearrangement joins TRBV4-1 to TRBJ2-7, with D uncertain. The germline V gene encodes CDR1 MGHRA and CDR2 YSYEKL. With 4 bases removed from V and 0 bases from J, the gap between germline ends came to 10 bases. The CDR3 runs to 14 residues. DNA of the CDR3: TGCGCCAGCAGCCCCCGAGTGGTCTCCTACGAGCAGTACTTC. Protein sequence: CASSPRVVSYEQYF.

The J gene is TRBJ1-1, the V gene TRBV4-3; 7 positions agree with TRBD1. The germline V gene has CDR1 LGHNA and CDR2 YSLEER. CDR3 length: 17 residues. J was trimmed by 9 bases and V by 0 bases; bases with no gene match: 16. The CDR3 DNA follows: TGCGCCAGCAGCCAAGATCCGCAGGGGGTGTATGGTACTAAAGCTTTCTTT. The encoded protein is CASSQDPQGVYGTKAFF.